This T cell receptor beta chain was found in a study of long-term antiretroviral therapy in people with HIV. As for the study in general: In the earliest collections, sampling predates the 2015 immediate-ART recommendation by about a decade.

This clone turned up a few times. Samples held about 0.9-11 million cryopreserved PBMC, and DNA extraction followed. V lost 2 bases and J 8 bases, leaving 10 bases between the germline ends. CDR3 size: 14 residues. Germline lookup yields CDR1 SGHTA and CDR2 FQGNSA. The libraries were made with immunoSEQ v3.0 at survey level. Each sample had sequencing targeting 40,000-50,000 T-cell genomes. Generated by immunoSEQ multiplex PCR, the TCRdb table keeps only in-frame clones and is missing some. The sample has some 28,000 clones, 80% seen once. This clonotype originated in a man aged 35-49 years with HIV. The sample consisted of unsorted PBMCs, taken 0.3 years after starting antiretroviral therapy. The chain recombines TRBV7-2 with TRBJ1-6, with a tentative D call TRBD1 (5 bases). The CDR3 coding sequence is TGTGCCAGCAGCTTACACGGGGCGGATTCACCCCTCCACTTT. It specifies CASSLHGADSPLHF.